These 29 T cell receptor beta chains originate from one sample sequenced in a study of CD8 T cells in ankylosing spondylitis. From the 5' RACE reads, TCRdb called clonotypes with MiXCR, one entry per CDR3 protein. The data hold more than 60,000 distinct CDR3 sequences, with roughly 5% observed a single time. Sample: blood, either unsorted or a sorted T cell fraction (not recorded which). Source of these receptors: a male donor with ankylosing spondylitis or in good health (not recorded which).

This clonotype was counted ten times or more. The rearrangement links TRBV12-3 or TRBV12-4 to TRBJ1-5; D is ambiguous. V was cut by 6 bases and J by 1 base, with 10 bases left in between. CDR3 size: 14 residues. In nucleotides, the CDR3 is TGTGCCAGCAGCCCAACAGCAAGCAATCAGCCCCAGCATTTT. Translating gives CASSPTASNQPQHF.

This chain links TRBV11-2 with TRBJ2-5; no clear D gene. The V end was cut by 4 bases, the J end by 5 bases, with 5 bases between. The CDR3 consists of 11 residues. Germline V gives CDR1 SGHAT, CDR2 FQNNGV. The DNA of the CDR3 is TGTGCCAGCAGCTCTCGTGAGACCCAGTACTTC. Translating gives CASSSRETQYF.

This clonotype was found many times. This chain uses TRBV11-2 with TRBJ2-1, with D tentatively TRBD1 (5 bases). The V end lost 5 bases, the J end lost 10 bases, and 15 bases lay between the germline ends. Germline-derived CDR1 and CDR2 are SGHAT and FQNNGV. The CDR3 is made up of 13 amino acids. The CDR3 loop reads CASSPVGQGEQFF. CDR3 DNA: TGTGCCAGCAGCCCGGTCGGGCAGGGCGAGCAGTTCTTC.

In this sample, this clonotype turned up many times. The V gene is TRBV6-2 or TRBV6-3, the J gene TRBJ1-6; TRBD1 aligns across 7 bases. The CDR3 consists of 14 residues. V was clipped by 7 bases and J by 5 bases; unmatched bases: 5. Germline CDR1 and CDR2: MNHEY and SVGEGT. The CDR3: CASIPDRNNSPLHF. CDR3 DNA: TGTGCCAGCATCCCGGACAGGAATAATTCACCCCTCCACTTT.

This clonotype was seen at least ten times. This chain links TRBV5-1 with TRBJ2-2; D is ambiguous. Trimming removed 6 bases from V and 3 bases from J, with 9 bases in between. The CDR3 sequence is 13 residues long. Per germline, CDR1 SGHRS and CDR2 YFSETQ. The CDR3 DNA reads as TGCGCCAGCATCCTAAGCGACACCGGGGAGCTGTTTTTT. Translation gives CASILSDTGELFF.

This clonotype was detected ten times or more. This chain connects TRBV20-1 to TRBJ2-1, with 7 bases lining up with TRBD1. The CDR3 has 13 amino acids. The germline V gene encodes CDR1 DFQATT and CDR2 SNEGSKA (reference sequence). With V trimmed by 6 bases and J by 5 bases, 7 bases remained unmatched. CDR3 in DNA: TGCAGTGCCCCTATAACAGGGGACAATGAGCAGTTCTTC. It is translated as CSAPITGDNEQFF.

This clonotype was picked up many times. V is TRBV5-5 and J is TRBJ2-7; no clear D gene. With 0 bases removed from V and 3 bases from J, the gap between germline ends came to 10 bases. This CDR3 is 14 amino acids long. Germline V lookup: CDR1 SGHKS, CDR2 YYEKEE (reference sequence). CDR3 residues: CASSLAGAIYEQYF. The CDR3 DNA follows: TGTGCCAGCAGCTTGGCAGGCGCTATCTACGAGCAGTACTTC.

This clonotype was observed many times. CDR3 sequence (DNA): TGCGCCAGTGGATCAGGGGCCTATTTGATGAACACTGAAGCTTTCTTT. Amino acid sequence: CASGSGAYLMNTEAFF. The chain recombines TRBV5-1 with TRBJ1-1, with a weak D call TRBD1 (6 bases). The CDR3 consists of 16 residues. V lost 8 bases, J lost 0 bases, and 20 bases lay in between. Germline V gives CDR1 SGHRS, CDR2 YFSETQ.

In its sample, this clonotype was seen many times. The chain has TRBV5-1 and TRBJ2-7, with TRBD1 as a possible D gene (6 bases). The V gene's germline CDR1 is SGHRS and CDR2 YFSETQ. The ends were cut back, 4 bases at V and 0 bases at J, with 8 bases in the middle. The CDR3 has 13 residues. This CDR3 reads CASSRDNSYEQYF. The CDR3 nucleotides read TGCGCCAGCAGCCGGGACAACTCCTACGAGCAGTACTTC.

The table lists this clonotype with many counts. V is TRBV15 and J is TRBJ2-5; the match to TRBD1 covers 8 bases. CDR1 is LNHNV, CDR2 YYDKDF, per germline (reference sequence). V shed 0 bases, J shed 5 bases, and the junction held 5 bases outside the gene matches. The length of the CDR3 is 15 residues. CDR3 in amino acids: CATSRDRTGWETQYF. The DNA for the CDR3 is TGTGCCACCAGCAGAGACAGGACAGGGTGGGAGACCCAGTACTTC. Combining the CDR3 with reference TRBV15 and TRBJ2-5 gives the whole variable domain DAMVIQNPRYQVTQFGKPVTLSCSQTLNHNVMYWYQQKSSQAPKLLFHYYDKDFNNEADTPDNFQSRRPNTSFCFLDIRSPGLGDTAMYLCATSRDRTGWETQYFGPGTRLLVL.

This clonotype was found many times. The chain couples TRBV28 to TRBJ2-5; 12 positions match TRBD2. Germline CDR1 MDHEN, CDR2 SYDVKM. The CDR3 has 16 amino acids. V trimming: 5 bases; J trimming: 4 bases; junction bases outside the gene matches: 8. CDR3 loop: CASSLGLAGRRETQYF. The CDR3 DNA reads TGTGCCAGCAGTCTCGGACTAGCGGGGAGGCGAGAGACCCAGTACTTC.

This clonotype has ten or more counts. The rearrangement joins TRBV19 to TRBJ1-1; weak D call: TRBD1 (5 bases). Germline assignment: CDR1 LNHDA and CDR2 SQIVND (reference sequence). The V gene lost 3 bases and the J gene lost 4 bases, with 9 bases spanning the gap. CDR3 length equals 13 residues. CDR3 loop: CASSINQGTEAFF. CDR3 nucleotide sequence: TGTGCCAGTAGTATCAACCAGGGCACTGAAGCTTTCTTT.

This clonotype showed up many times. V and J are TRBV6-5 and TRBJ1-1; 8 bases are a match to TRBD1. The CDR3 consists of 13 residues. Per germline, CDR1 MNHEY and CDR2 SVGAGI. Trimming removed 8 bases from V and 5 bases from J; junction bases left unmatched: 7. The CDR3 nucleotides read TGTGCCAGCCTTCAGGGGGCAAGAACTGAAGCTTTCTTT. Translating it yields CASLQGARTEAFF.

This clonotype was seen many times. This chain connects TRBV28 to TRBJ2-1, with 12 bases lining up with TRBD2. Trimming cost V 7 bases and J 4 bases; bases outside gene matches: 5. The CDR3 totals 15 residues. The germline V gene has CDR1 MDHEN and CDR2 SYDVKM. Here the CDR3 DNA reads TGTGCCAGCACCCGACTAGCGGGGGCGTACAATGAGCAGTTCTTC. It encodes CASTRLAGAYNEQFF.

Relative to its sample, this clonotype is medium-sized. V is TRBV6-5 and J is TRBJ2-5, with TRBD1 matching 9 bases. The CDR3 contains 16 residues. CDR1 is MNHEY, CDR2 SVGAGI, per germline. J lost 5 bases, V lost 6 bases, and 13 bases had no gene match. The CDR3 sequence is CASRDYDRGGIETQYF. The DNA for the CDR3 is TGTGCCAGCAGGGACTACGACAGGGGGGGAATTGAGACCCAGTACTTC.

The table lists this clonotype with many counts. This chain uses TRBV10-3 with TRBJ1-1; D remains ambiguous. Germline CDR1 is ENHRY and CDR2 is SYGVKD. Trimming removed 7 bases at V and 1 base at J, with 10 bases between. The CDR3 is 13 amino acids. In nucleotides, the CDR3 is TGTGCCATCACCAACCAGAGGAACACTGAAGCTTTCTTT. Protein sequence: CAITNQRNTEAFF.

This clonotype was observed a few times. This sequence joins TRBV2 and TRBJ2-6; D not certain. Germline V gene lookup returns CDR1 SNHLY and CDR2 FYNNEI. Trimming cost V 2 bases and J 2 bases, with 7 bases left between them. This CDR3 comprises 15 residues. This chain's CDR3 is CASSERPTGANVLTF. The CDR3, as DNA: TGTGCCAGCAGTGAAAGGCCTACTGGGGCCAACGTCCTGACTTTC.

This clonotype was picked up many times. The V and J genes are TRBV4-2 and TRBJ2-2; TRBD1 is a possible D gene (5 bases). The CDR3 extends over 14 amino acids. V lost 8 bases and J 4 bases, leaving 14 bases between the germline ends. From germline, CDR1 is LGHNA and CDR2 YNFKEQ. CDR3 sequence: CASSGQGATGELFF. Written as DNA, the CDR3 is TGTGCCAGCTCCGGCCAGGGCGCCACCGGGGAGCTGTTTTTT.

Ten or more counts support this clonotype. The chain couples TRBV5-1 to TRBJ2-1; 10 nucleotides agree with TRBD2. Unmatched junction bases numbered 5, after V lost 5 bases and J lost 6 bases. CDR1 is SGHRS, CDR2 YFSETQ, per germline. The CDR3 has 14 amino acids. The CDR3: CASREAGGVNEQFF. The CDR3 coding sequence is TGCGCCAGCAGAGAAGCGGGGGGGGTCAATGAGCAGTTCTTC.

This clonotype was counted many times. DNA for the CDR3: TGCAGTGCAGAACTACAGGGGGATGGCTACACCTTC. Protein sequence: CSAELQGDGYTF. The J gene is TRBJ1-2, the V gene TRBV20-1; 8 bases agree with TRBD1. The length of the CDR3 is 12 residues. Germline V gene data show CDR1 as DFQATT and CDR2 as SNEGSKA (reference sequence). Trimming cost V 6 bases and J 6 bases; bases outside gene matches: 6.

This clonotype was observed at least ten times. The chain uses TRBV29-1 and TRBJ1-2, with a tentative D call TRBD1 (5 bases). V lost 7 bases and J 3 bases, leaving 9 bases between the germline ends. This CDR3 spans 11 amino acids. Per germline, CDR1 SQVTM and CDR2 ANQGSEA. Here the CDR3 DNA reads TGCAGCGCCGGGACGGACTATGGCTACACCTTC. Residues: CSAGTDYGYTF.

There are many counts of this clonotype. The V call is TRBV5-1, the J call TRBJ2-1, with 10 bases aligning to TRBD2. Germline loops: CDR1 SGHRS, CDR2 YFSETQ. The CDR3 has 14 residues. Trimming cost V 0 bases and J 7 bases; bases outside gene matches: 1. CDR3 loop: CASSLALAGNEQFF. In DNA form, the CDR3 reads TGCGCCAGCAGCTTGGCACTAGCGGGGAATGAGCAGTTCTTC.

At least ten counts were recorded for this clonotype. This rearrangement joins TRBV2 to TRBJ2-2; 8 positions agree with TRBD2. The CDR3 sequence is 16 residues long. The J segment lost 4 bases and the V segment lost 3 bases, leaving 7 bases of the junction unmatched. Germline V gene sequence: CDR1 SNHLY, CDR2 FYNNEI. Here the CDR3 reads CASSEFRLASTGELFF. In DNA, the CDR3 is TGTGCCAGCAGTGAGTTTCGACTAGCGAGCACCGGGGAGCTGTTTTTT.

This clonotype showed up many times. V gene TRBV24-1 combines with J gene TRBJ1-2, with 9 bases fitting TRBD1. Per germline, CDR1 KGHDR and CDR2 SFDVKD. Unmatched junction bases numbered 5, after V lost 6 bases and J lost 1 base. This CDR3 contains 15 residues. The CDR3 loop reads CATSRRTGDNYGYTF. As DNA, the CDR3 is TGTGCCACCAGTCGTCGGACAGGGGATAACTATGGCTACACCTTC.

The table lists this clonotype with many counts. This chain connects TRBV11-2 to TRBJ1-1, with D hard to call. Trimming took 1 base from V and 6 from J, leaving 12 bases between them. CDR3 length equals 14 residues. Germline V lookup: CDR1 SGHAT, CDR2 FQNNGV. The CDR3 coding sequence is TGTGCCAGCAGCTTAGTAAGAGGGTCCCCTGAAGCTTTCTTT. Encoded protein: CASSLVRGSPEAFF.

This clonotype was observed many times. The J gene is TRBJ2-7, the V gene TRBV7-6; 10 positions match TRBD1. The trim removed 1 base at V and 0 bases at J, leaving 12 bases unmatched. Germline CDR1 SGHVS, CDR2 FNYEAQ. The CDR3 is 19 residues long. The DNA of the CDR3 is TGTGCCAGCAGCTTAGGAACCGGGACAGGGGCCACCTACTCCTACGAGCAGTACTTC. It yields the protein CASSLGTGTGATYSYEQYF.

At least ten counts were recorded for this clonotype. The chain carries TRBV29-1 and TRBJ2-3; D is undetermined. CDR3 length: 12 amino acids. Germline V gives CDR1 SQVTM, CDR2 ANQGSEA. V was trimmed by 4 bases and J by 6 bases, leaving 11 bases between them. The CDR3, as DNA: TGCAGCGTTGGTGGGATGGGGGATACGCAGTATTTT. Its protein product is CSVGGMGDTQYF.

This clonotype was seen more than once but under ten times. The chain is built from TRBV5-1 and TRBJ2-1; tentative D call: TRBD2 (6 bases). V gave up 0 bases and J gave up 7 bases, with 8 bases separating them. Germline CDR1 reads SGHRS; CDR2 reads YFSETQ. This CDR3 has 13 residues. The CDR3 DNA reads TGCGCCAGCAGCTTGGCGGCGGGGAATGAGCAGTTCTTC. Translation gives CASSLAAGNEQFF.

This clonotype was detected ten times or more. The chain carries TRBV10-2 and TRBJ1-1, with TRBD1 identical over 9 bases. Germline V gives CDR1 WSHSY, CDR2 SAAADI. The junction had 1 base not matched to a gene; V was cut back by 7 bases and J by 1 base. The CDR3 loop spans 13 amino acids. The CDR3 spells CASKGQGNTEAFF. In nucleotides, the CDR3 is TGCGCCAGCAAGGGACAGGGGAACACTGAAGCTTTCTTT.